One and the same sample provided the 21 T cell receptor beta chains below, sequenced in a study of shared clonotypes between healthy human individuals. The method was immunoSEQ multiplex PCR; TCRdb's version includes in-frame clones alone and lacks a portion of them. The top ten clones hold about 0.41% of a sample with about 2.3 million clones, more than 85% of them seen once. Sequencing input: naive CD4+ T cells from PBMCs. Subset: CD45RA+ positively selected. The receptors shown here come from a man aged 18 to 30 in good health. Some clones in this sample may be carry-over from other donors' samples.

In the case of this clone: Other nucleotide sequences from this sample produce the same CDR3. The DNA of the CDR3 is TGTGCCAGCAGCTTATCGCGCGACACAGATACGCAGTATTTT. Residues: CASSLSRDTDTQYF. The chain combines TRBV7-3 with TRBJ2-3; no firm D call. In germline, CDR1 is SGHTA, CDR2 FQGTGA. This CDR3 is 14 amino acids long. V lost 2 bases and J lost 2, with 8 bases in between.

The J gene is TRBJ1-4, the V gene TRBV9; the match to TRBD1 covers 7 bases. CDR1 and CDR2 from the germline V gene are SGDLS and YYNGEE. V lost 7 bases and J lost 4; bases outside the gene matches: 4. CDR3 length: 13 amino acids. The CDR3 nucleotides are TGTGCCAGCCGAGGGGACAGTAATGAAAAACTGTTTTTT. This sequence encodes CASRGDSNEKLFF.

The J gene is TRBJ2-5, the V gene TRBV21-1; the D segment call TRBD2 is taken from the table without a DNA check. TRBV21-1 is a known pseudogene. The CDR3 sequence is 17 residues long. CDR3 DNA: TGTGCCAGCAGCCCGGAGGCGCTAGCGGGAGTAGGGGAGACCCAGTACTTC. As protein: CASSPEALAGVGETQYF.

This rearrangement joins TRBV28 to TRBJ1-4; TRBD1 might be the D (5 bases). The CDR3 totals 15 residues. Germline lookup yields CDR1 MDHEN and CDR2 SYDVKM. Trimming removed 11 bases at V and 6 bases at J, with 22 bases between. CDR3 DNA: TGTGCCGGTCGGGGGGGTCAACCTGACTATGAAAAACTGTTTTTT. Translating it yields CAGRGGQPDYEKLFF.

The chain employs TRBV6-5 and TRBJ2-7; perhaps TRBD2 as D (5 bases). V was shortened by 6 bases and J by 7 bases, with 13 bases between the two germline ends. The germline V gene encodes CDR1 MNHEY and CDR2 SVGAGI. The CDR3 runs 12 residues. The CDR3 loop reads CASRRAGREQYF. The CDR3 nucleotides are TGTGCCAGCAGGAGGGCGGGTCGGGAGCAGTACTTC.

This sequence joins TRBV5-8 and TRBJ1-2; D is unclear. Trimming removed 0 bases at V and 4 bases at J, with 10 bases between. CDR1 is SGHTS and CDR2 is YDEGEE in the germline V gene. The CDR3 consists of 14 residues. The CDR3 is CASSLVALRYGYTF. As DNA, the CDR3 is TGTGCCAGCAGCTTGGTAGCCCTCCGCTATGGCTACACCTTC.

The chain couples TRBV7-3 to TRBJ2-3, with TRBD2 matching 16 bases. The ends lost 4 bases at V and 6 bases at J; junction bases unmatched: 19. The CDR3 spans 21 residues. Germline V gene sequence: CDR1 SGHTA, CDR2 FQGTGA. The DNA of the CDR3 is TGTGCCAGCAGCTACACTTCCGTCCCGGGACTAGCGGGAGGGCCGATTGATACGCAGTATTTT. Translating gives CASSYTSVPGLAGGPIDTQYF. The full variable domain, with the rest looked up from reference TRBV7-3 and TRBJ2-3, is GAGVSQTPSNKVTEKGKYVELRCDPISGHTALYWYRQSLGQGPEFLIYFQGTGAADDSGLPNDRFFAVRPEGSVSTLKIQRTERGDSAVYLCASSYTSVPGLAGGPIDTQYFGPGTRLTVL.

The V and J genes are TRBV7-9 and TRBJ2-7; no clear D gene. The CDR3 has 14 amino acids. Germline V lookup: CDR1 SEHNR, CDR2 FQNEAQ (reference sequence). With 3 bases removed from V and 3 bases from J, the gap between germline ends came to 12 bases. For the CDR3, the DNA is TGTGCCAGCAGCTTCGGCGGCGGCCTCTACGAGCAGTACTTC. It yields the protein CASSFGGGLYEQYF. The full variable domain, in which reference TRBV7-9 and TRBJ2-7 provide the parts outside the CDR3, is DTGVSQNPRHKITKRGQNVTFRCDPISEHNRLYWYRQTLGQGPEFLTYFQNEAQLEKSRLLSDRFSAERPKGSFSTLEIQRTEQGDSAMYLCASSFGGGLYEQYFGPGTRLTVT.

This clone was recorded only once. This chain uses TRBV19 with TRBJ2-7; 7 nucleotides agree with TRBD2. CDR1 is LNHDA and CDR2 is SQIVND in the germline V gene (reference sequence). V lost 3 bases and J lost 2; bases outside the gene matches: 7. The CDR3 consists of 15 residues. The chain's CDR3 is CASSISTAGAYEQYF. CDR3 nucleotide sequence: TGTGCCAGTAGTATCTCGACTGCGGGGGCCTACGAGCAGTACTTC.

V is TRBV11-2 and J is TRBJ1-1; D unresolved. The V end lost 2 bases, the J end lost 5 bases, and 6 bases lay between the germline ends. CDR1 is SGHAT and CDR2 is FQNNGV in the germline V gene. This CDR3 region has 12 residues. CDR3 nucleotide sequence: TGTGCCAGCAGCTTAAGTCGGACTGAAGCTTTCTTT. Its protein is CASSLSRTEAFF.

This chain connects TRBV5-4 to TRBJ2-6; D gene uncertain. V lost 0 bases and J lost 4, with 11 bases in between. There are 16 residues in the CDR3. Germline loops: CDR1 SGHNT, CDR2 YYREEE (reference sequence). This CDR3 reads CASSLAHRTGANVLTF. CDR3 nucleotides: TGTGCCAGCAGCTTGGCACACAGAACCGGGGCCAACGTCCTGACTTTC. The full variable domain, with the rest looked up from reference TRBV5-4 and TRBJ2-6, is ETGVTQSPTHLIKTRGQQVTLRCSSQSGHNTVSWYQQALGQGPQFIFQYYREEENGRGNFPPRFSGLQFPNYSSELNVNALELDDSALYLCASSLAHRTGANVLTFGAGSRLTVL.

The gene calls are TRBV29-1 and TRBJ1-1; D possibly corresponds to TRBD1 (5 bases). Germline lookup yields CDR1 SQVTM and CDR2 ANQGSEA. The CDR3 contains 13 residues. V was cut by 7 bases and J by 4 bases, with 16 bases left in between. The CDR3 loop is CSAGTLAGTEAFF. CDR3 coding DNA: TGCAGCGCTGGGACGCTGGCTGGCACTGAAGCTTTCTTT.

The CDR3 loop reads CASSDGARANTEAFF. CDR3 bases: TGTGCCAGCAGTGATGGGGCGCGGGCGAACACTGAAGCTTTCTTT. This rearrangement joins TRBV2 to TRBJ1-1, with a tentative D call TRBD1 (5 bases). The CDR3 runs 15 residues. The V gene lost 3 bases and the J gene lost 1 base, with 12 bases spanning the gap. Germline-derived CDR1 and CDR2 are SNHLY and FYNNEI.

On this clone: Other DNA variants within this sample encode the same CDR3. V usage is TRBV6-4 and J usage is TRBJ2-1; 8 bases fit TRBD2. The V gene's germline CDR1 is MRHNA and CDR2 SNTAGT. The V gene end was trimmed by 0 bases and the J gene end by 9 bases; junction bases not matched to a gene: 7. CDR3 length equals 15 residues. The CDR3 spells CASSDSSSGRGEQFF. CDR3 coding DNA: TGTGCCAGCAGTGACTCTTCCAGCGGGAGAGGTGAGCAGTTCTTC.

This clone was recorded once. The chain employs TRBV4-3 and TRBJ2-7, with 13 nucleotides matching TRBD2. The CDR3 length is 15 residues. Germline CDR1 reads LGHNA; CDR2 reads YSLEER. Losses at the gene ends were 2 bases for V and 6 bases for J; bases not matched to a gene: 4. The CDR3 DNA follows: TGCGCCAGCAGCCAACGACTAGCGGGAGGCAGCGAGCAGTACTTC. Protein product: CASSQRLAGGSEQYF.

V is TRBV6-1 and J is TRBJ1-4; D is unclear. This CDR3 has 14 residues. Trimming removed 3 bases at V and 1 base at J, with 6 bases between. From germline, CDR1 is MNHNS and CDR2 SASEGT. The CDR3 coding sequence is TGTGCCAGCAGTGATCGGCTAACTAATGAAAAACTGTTTTTT. Translating gives CASSDRLTNEKLFF.

Remarks on this clone: Additional DNA sequences in this sample encode the identical CDR3. This sequence joins TRBV5-1 and TRBJ2-7, with D maybe TRBD1 (6 bases). Trimming removed 0 bases from V and 3 bases from J, with 10 bases in between. The CDR3 runs to 14 residues. CDR1 is SGHRS, CDR2 YFSETQ, per germline. CDR3 sequence (DNA): TGCGCCAGCAGCTTGGAACAGGGCCTCTACGAGCAGTACTTC. Translating it yields CASSLEQGLYEQYF.

This rearrangement joins TRBV28 to TRBJ2-3; 11 nucleotides align to TRBD2. The CDR3 has 16 residues. With V trimmed by 5 bases and J by 0 bases, 4 bases remained unmatched. The germline CDR1 and CDR2 sequences are MDHEN and SYDVKM. The CDR3 DNA reads as TGTGCCAGCAGTCCAATAGCGGGAGGGAGCACAGATACGCAGTATTTT. This gives the protein CASSPIAGGSTDTQYF. The entire variable domain, with the rest obtained from reference TRBV28 and TRBJ2-3, is as follows: DVKVTQSSRYLVKRTGEKVFLECVQDMDHENMFWYRQDPGLGLRLIYFSYDVKMKEKGDIPEGYSVSREKKERFSLILESASTNQTSMYLCASSPIAGGSTDTQYFGPGTRLTVL.

V gene TRBV19 combines with J gene TRBJ2-3; D tentatively reads TRBD1 or TRBD2 (5 bases each). This CDR3 comprises 15 residues. Germline CDR1 reads LNHDA; CDR2 reads SQIVND (reference sequence). V was trimmed by 7 bases and J by 4 bases, leaving 18 bases between them. The CDR3 nucleotides read TGTGCCAGTAAAGGCAAGGGGAGTAACCCAGATACGCAGTATTTT. It translates to CASKGKGSNPDTQYF.

The V and J genes are TRBV28 and TRBJ2-5; TRBD1 might be the D (5 bases). Between the trimmed V and J ends, which lost 6 bases and 6 bases, there was a span of 14 bases. Germline V gene lookup returns CDR1 MDHEN and CDR2 SYDVKM. The CDR3 is made up of 13 amino acids. This chain's CDR3 is CASRYLRDKTQYF. CDR3 sequence (DNA): TGTGCCAGCAGATACCTCAGGGATAAGACCCAGTACTTC.

The chain has TRBV4-3 and TRBJ2-1; 7 positions match TRBD2. Germline V CDR1 and CDR2: LGHNA, YSLEER. V gave up 4 bases and J gave up 6 bases; unmatched junction bases: 9. The CDR3 has 15 amino acids. This CDR3 is CASSLTSVFGNEQFF. In DNA, the CDR3 is TGCGCCAGCAGCCTTACTAGCGTCTTTGGCAATGAGCAGTTCTTC.